The 19 T cell receptor beta chains below come from one sample, sequenced in a study of OX40 agonist ivuxolimab in advanced cancers. Clones were read by immunoSEQ multiplex PCR, and TCRdb kept only the in-frame ones, dropping some. The sample includes about 26,000 clones, 70% to 80% of them seen just once. The sample was CD4+ or CD8+ T cells sorted from blood, taken in a trial of the OX40 agonist ivuxolimab. The receptor source for this set is an adult with an advanced solid tumor such as melanoma, head and neck, liver or kidney cancer.

The chain joins TRBV27 to TRBJ2-2, with 13 bases that match TRBD2. The ends lost 2 bases at V and 5 bases at J; junction bases unmatched: 2. There are 16 residues in the CDR3. Germline assignment: CDR1 MNHEY and CDR2 SMNVEV (reference sequence). CDR3 DNA sequence: TGTGCCAGCAGTTTAGTGGGACTAGCGGGAACCGGGGAGCTGTTTTTT. Translating gives CASSLVGLAGTGELFF.

The rearrangement links TRBV19 to TRBJ2-7; TRBD1 agrees at 8 bases. After removal of 2 bases from V and 4 bases from J, the junction contained 13 bases not matched to a gene. Germline-derived CDR1 and CDR2 are LNHDA and SQIVND (reference sequence). The CDR3 has 17 amino acids. Here the CDR3 reads CASSIPLGQGIPYEQYF. CDR3 nucleotide sequence: TGTGCCAGTAGTATACCCCTCGGACAGGGAATTCCATACGAGCAGTACTTC.

The rearrangement joins TRBV29-1 to TRBJ1-1; D unresolved. Trimming left V 7 bases short and J 0 bases short, with 9 bases between. This CDR3 has 12 residues. Germline CDR1 reads SQVTM; CDR2 reads ANQGSEA. CDR3 in amino acids: CSATQLNTEAFF. DNA of the CDR3: TGCAGCGCTACCCAATTGAACACTGAAGCTTTCTTT.

By its share, this clone is medium-sized. The chain recombines TRBV30 with TRBJ1-2, with unresolved D. CDR1 and CDR2 from the germline V gene are GTSNPN and SVGIG (reference sequence). Trimming stripped 4 bases from V and 0 bases from J, with 12 bases between. This CDR3 region has 14 residues. The CDR3 bases are TGTGCCTGGAATCTAGAGCTAGCTAACTATGGCTACACCTTC. It specifies CAWNLELANYGYTF. The full variable domain, with the rest looked up from reference TRBV30 and TRBJ1-2, is SQTIHQWPATLVQPVGSPLSLECTVEGTSNPNLYWYRQAAGRGLQLLFYSVGIGQISSEVPQNLSASRPQDRQFILSSKKLLLSDSGFYLCAWNLELANYGYTFGSGTRLTVV.

V and J are TRBV4-1 and TRBJ2-5; TRBD1 matches 10 bases. The tail of the sequence fits TRBJ2-7 better, so the J call may be wrong. CDR1 is MGHRA, CDR2 YSYEKL, per germline. This CDR3 region has 16 residues. The CDR3 coding sequence is TGCGCCAGCAGCCAAAGTGGGACAGGGGAAACCTACGAGCAGTACTTC. Residues: CASSQSGTGETYEQYF.

This rearrangement joins TRBV9 to TRBJ2-3; 7 nucleotides agree with TRBD2. V trimming: 1 base; J trimming: 6 bases; junction bases outside the gene matches: 14. Germline CDR1 and CDR2: SGDLS and YYNGEE. This CDR3 contains 17 residues. The CDR3 here is CASSVKAGVRGVDTQYF. The CDR3 DNA sequence: TGTGCCAGCAGCGTAAAGGCGGGAGTGAGGGGTGTGGATACGCAGTATTTT.

The V gene is TRBV7-2, the J gene TRBJ2-7; maybe TRBD1 (5 bases). The V gene lost 1 base and the J gene lost 0 bases, with 10 bases spanning the gap. Germline CDR1 SGHTA, CDR2 FQGNSA. The CDR3 sequence is 15 residues long. CDR3 DNA sequence: TGTGCCAGCAGCTTAGTACAGGAAACCTCCTACGAGCAGTACTTC. Residues: CASSLVQETSYEQYF.

The V gene is TRBV4-1, the J gene TRBJ2-7; D call uncertain. This CDR3 spans 15 amino acids. V was clipped by 5 bases and J by 0 bases, with 14 bases between them. Looked up from germline, CDR1 is MGHRA and CDR2 is YSYEKL. As DNA, the CDR3 is TGCGCCAGCAGCTCCGGGCCATATTTCTCCTACGAGCAGTACTTC. It encodes CASSSGPYFSYEQYF.

This clone was detected only once. The rearrangement uses TRBV2 and TRBJ1-4; a weak D match, TRBD1 (6 bases). The germline V gene has CDR1 SNHLY and CDR2 FYNNEI. The CDR3 covers 18 residues. Trimming removed 0 bases at V and 8 bases at J, with 22 bases between. The CDR3 DNA reads TGTGCCAGCAGTGAAGCGCTTCTTGGGTTGGGGGGCCTCGAAAAACTGTTTTTT. Its translation is CASSEALLGLGGLEKLFF. The whole variable domain, remainder taken from reference TRBV2 and TRBJ1-4, is EPEVTQTPSHQVTQMGQEVILRCVPISNHLYFYWYRQILGQKVEFLVSFYNNEISEKSEIFDDQFSVERPDGSNFTLKIRSTKLEDSAMYFCASSEALLGLGGLEKLFFGSGTQLSVL.

The rearrangement joins TRBV5-6 to TRBJ2-7; no clear D. This CDR3 has 14 amino acids. CDR1 and CDR2 from the germline V gene are SGHDT and YYEEEE. V lost 7 bases to trimming and J lost 2 bases, with 16 bases between them. CDR3 in DNA: TGTGCCAGCCGTCTACCCGGTTCAGCCTACGAGCAGTACTTC. Its protein product is CASRLPGSAYEQYF.

This clone was seen a handful of times. This chain links TRBV6-1 with TRBJ1-5, with D possibly matching TRBD1 (6 bases). Germline V gives CDR1 MNHNS, CDR2 SASEGT. This CDR3 has 15 residues. Trimming shortened V by 8 bases and J by 0 bases, and 14 bases separated the two germline ends. As DNA, the CDR3 is TGTGCCAGCCAGGGGAGGGGCACTAGCAATCAGCCCCAGCATTTT. Its translation is CASQGRGTSNQPQHF.

This clone was seen once. The chain combines TRBV19 with TRBJ1-5; TRBD1 aligns across 7 bases. The CDR3 covers 17 residues. Germline lookup yields CDR1 LNHDA and CDR2 SQIVND (reference sequence). The junction had 15 bases not matched to a gene; V was cut back by 7 bases and J by 3 bases. The DNA for the CDR3 is TGTGCCAGTAACCTGTGGGGGAGACAGGGAAACAATCAGCCCCAGCATTTT. Its protein product is CASNLWGRQGNNQPQHF.

This chain joins TRBV10-1 and TRBJ2-5, with D possibly being TRBD2 (6 bases). This CDR3 has 16 amino acids. The germline V and J ends were trimmed by 2 bases and 2 bases, with 15 bases remaining between them. From germline, CDR1 is WNHNN and CDR2 SYGVQD (reference sequence). The CDR3 reads CASSERGGTGQETQYF. CDR3 in DNA: TGCGCCAGCAGTGAGCGGGGCGGGACGGGGCAAGAGACCCAGTACTTC.

In this sample, this clone turned up once. The genes are TRBV28 and TRBJ1-2; TRBD1 matches at 8 bases. Germline values: CDR1 MDHEN, CDR2 SYDVKM. The CDR3 sequence is 15 residues long. V lost 7 bases and J lost 4; bases outside the gene matches: 11. DNA of the CDR3: TGTGCCAGCAACCCGGGCAGGGGGCGCGGCTATGGCTACACCTTC. Translation: CASNPGRGRGYGYTF.

This chain links TRBV5-1 with TRBJ2-1, with 9 positions matching TRBD1. The CDR3 length is 17 residues. Germline CDR1 SGHRS, CDR2 YFSETQ. V dropped 0 bases and J dropped 1; count of bases not matched to a gene: 5. CDR3 nucleotides: TGCGCCAGCAGCTTGGCCGGTGGGACAGGGTCCTACAATGAGCAGTTCTTC. This gives the protein CASSLAGGTGSYNEQFF.

V gene TRBV6-6 combines with J gene TRBJ1-1; unclear D gene. The V end lost 0 bases, the J end lost 0 bases, and 8 bases lay between the germline ends. The V gene's germline CDR1 is MNHNY and CDR2 SVGAGI (reference sequence). This CDR3 region has 15 residues. The CDR3 coding sequence is TGTGCCAGCAGTTACTCGGCCAGATTGAACACTGAAGCTTTCTTT. Translation gives CASSYSARLNTEAFF.

The genes are TRBV7-9 and TRBJ2-2; D perhaps matches TRBD1 (5 bases). Trimming took 1 base from V and 2 from J, leaving 11 bases between them. The CDR3 is 16 amino acids. The V gene's germline CDR1 is SEHNR and CDR2 FQNEAQ (reference sequence). CDR3 sequence: CASSLVGWGNTGELFF. In DNA form, the CDR3 reads TGTGCCAGCAGCTTAGTAGGGTGGGGCAACACCGGGGAGCTGTTTTTT.

The V gene is TRBV28, the J gene TRBJ1-4, with 7 positions matching TRBD1. This CDR3 comprises 17 residues. Trimming at V came to 1 base and at J to 4 bases, leaving 9 bases not matched to a gene. The germline V gene encodes CDR1 MDHEN and CDR2 SYDVKM. The CDR3 nucleotides read TGTGCCAGCAGTTTATTCTCAGGGGGTTGGGATAATGAAAAACTGTTTTTT. Translation: CASSLFSGGWDNEKLFF.

The chain carries TRBV7-5 and TRBJ1-4; TRBD1, the table's D call, lacks a check against the DNA. TRBV7-5 is given as a pseudogene. This CDR3 region has 15 residues. CDR3 in DNA: TGTGCCAGAAGCTTAGTTACAGGGGGTTTTGAAAAACTGTTTTTT. Its translation: CARSLVTGGFEKLFF.